This T cell receptor (beta chain) is drawn from a study of T cell clonotyping in hematopoietic cell transplantation (dated by TCRdb to the early 2020s). As for the study more broadly: Pretransplant samples from recipients were collected after cytoreduction. A total of 135 blood samples were collected in the study from approximately 32 consecutive transplant recipients and their related donors. Recruitment of patients ran from late 2015 to early 2017, and follow-up continued until late 2020 or until death. Results and caveats for the whole study, not just this receptor: Recipient repertoires showed only a small fraction of overlap with donor repertoires, and over 95% appeared de novo at the given depth. Donor and pretransplant recipient Inverse Simpson Index values predicted broader posttransplant TCR repertoire diversity. A decrease in recipient TCR diversity was observed after transplant, and a progressive increase in pathologically expanded clonotypes was seen from day 30 to day 180. Sample size was limited, and cells were not sorted, so CD4 and CD8 repertoire contributions could not be separated.

The immunoSEQ assay, a bias-controlled multiplex PCR with V- and J-specific primers, was used to amplify TCR beta CDR3 regions from genomic DNA. A proprietary barcode and Illumina adapter sequences were added to the CDR3 amplicons in a second PCR step. An Illumina MiSeq instrument was used for sequencing of the CDR3 libraries. Processing in the source paper ran as follows. Export and quality control were performed with immunoSEQ Analyzer 3.0, and downstream analyses were performed with R Bioconductor and Immunarch. Repertoire metrics were calculated using only productive rearrangements within the normalized downsampled data set. In the normalized cohort, clonotypes with more than 5 templates were defined as pathologically expanded. The Inverse Simpson Index served as the measure of repertoire diversity. The non-normalized data set was used for CMV-specificity analyses so that all clonotypes could be captured. The clones in this table, taken by TCRdb from immuneACCESS, are in-frame only. Not every clone is retained; where verified, under half of the shortfall comes from an unresolved V gene, and the cause of the rest is unknown. V and J calls and clone size are as listed in that table; D and trimming were resolved from the DNA. The sample table shows fewer than 25,000 clones, and about 80% are seen once. The top ten constitute around a sixth of the sample.

In regard to this clone: Its recognized antigen is unknown. Base quality data are lacking; no much larger clone is found one base away.

Per the publication, the time point label means: recipient sample about 28 days before transplant, after cytoreduction. Blood from recipients was drawn roughly 28 days before transplant, then again at days 30, 100 and 180 after transplant. Nuclei Lysis Solution was used to extract genomic DNA from fresh or cryopreserved unfractionated peripheral blood mononuclear cells. The receptor comes from a man in his fifties or sixties with acute myeloid leukemia. Some clones in this sample may be carry-over from other donors' samples. Sample: peripheral blood mononuclear cells, taken before stem cell transplant.

DNA sequence: TGTGCCAGCAGCGTGGATATGAACACTGAAGCTTTCTTT. This encodes CASSVDMNTEAFF. The sequence joins TRBV7-3 to TRBJ1-1, with the D gene uncertain. The germline V gene provides CDR1 SGHTA and CDR2 FQGTGA. The CDR3 runs 13 amino acids, cysteine and phenylalanine included. Of the read, only the CDR3 DNA is kept; its 39 bases are in frame from base 1. The germline ends are 7 bases apart after V is trimmed by 5 bases and J by 0 bases. With the rest looked up from the reference TRBV7-3 and TRBJ1-1 genes rather than sequenced, the full variable domain is GAGVSQTPSNKVTEKGKYVELRCDPISGHTALYWYRQSLGQGPEFLIYFQGTGAADDSGLPNDRFFAVRPEGSVSTLKIQRTERGDSAVYLCASSVDMNTEAFFGQGTRLTVV.